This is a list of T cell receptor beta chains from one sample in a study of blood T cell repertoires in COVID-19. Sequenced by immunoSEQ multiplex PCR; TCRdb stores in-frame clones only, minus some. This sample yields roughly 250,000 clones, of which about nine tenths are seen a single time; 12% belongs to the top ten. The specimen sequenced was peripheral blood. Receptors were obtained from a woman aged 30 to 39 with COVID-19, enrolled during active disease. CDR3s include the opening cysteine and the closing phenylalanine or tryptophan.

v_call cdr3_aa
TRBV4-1 CASSQPPGQGTYEQYF
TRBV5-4 CASASSTRGLNTEAFF
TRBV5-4 CASSLEQLGTEAFF
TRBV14 CASSQNMDNQFF
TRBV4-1 CASSQEYREGYGYTF
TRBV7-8 CAARTSGGHGELFF
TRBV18 CASSPVNQNQYF
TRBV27 CASRNRNLVNLYNEQFF
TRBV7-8 CASSPQRGAHNEQFF
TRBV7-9 CASSLAWTGVWETQYF
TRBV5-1 CASSSGGQYTDTQYF
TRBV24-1 CAIGQPPYGYTF
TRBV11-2 CASSPRGADRVAQPQHF
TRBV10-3 CAISALADQPQHF
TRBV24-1 CATSDATAASKFKQYF
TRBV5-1 CASSFGAGDSNYGYTF
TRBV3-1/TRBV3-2 CASSPFGQGVAGNTIYF
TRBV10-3 CAISEDEGGTDTQYF
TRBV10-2 CASSGYEYQGEVFF